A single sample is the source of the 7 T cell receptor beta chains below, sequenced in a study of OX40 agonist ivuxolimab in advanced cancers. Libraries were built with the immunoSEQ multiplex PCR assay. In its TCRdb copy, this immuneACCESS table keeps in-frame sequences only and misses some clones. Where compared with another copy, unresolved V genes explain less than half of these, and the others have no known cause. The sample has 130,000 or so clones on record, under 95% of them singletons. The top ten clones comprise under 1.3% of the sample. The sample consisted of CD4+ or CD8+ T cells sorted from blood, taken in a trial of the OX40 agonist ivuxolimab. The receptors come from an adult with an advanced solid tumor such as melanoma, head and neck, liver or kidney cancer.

The CDR3 is CASSEFGGGTQETQYF. DNA of the CDR3: TGTGCCAGCAGTGAATTCGGCGGGGGGACGCAAGAGACCCAGTACTTC. This chain joins TRBV25-1 and TRBJ2-5; 8 bases map to TRBD2. The CDR3 sequence is 16 residues long. Germline CDR1 MGHDK, CDR2 SYGVNS. With 1 base clipped from V and 2 bases from J, the junction kept 6 bases outside the gene matches.

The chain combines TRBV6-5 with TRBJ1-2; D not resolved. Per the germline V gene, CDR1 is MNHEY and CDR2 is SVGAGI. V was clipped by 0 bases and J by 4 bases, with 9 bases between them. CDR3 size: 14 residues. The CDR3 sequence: CASSYSTPSYGYTF. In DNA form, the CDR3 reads TGTGCCAGCAGTTACTCGACGCCTAGCTATGGCTACACCTTC.

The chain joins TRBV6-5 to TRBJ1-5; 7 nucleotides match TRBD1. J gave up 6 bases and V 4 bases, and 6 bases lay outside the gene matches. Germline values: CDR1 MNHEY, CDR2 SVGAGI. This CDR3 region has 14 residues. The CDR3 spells CASSSRQGGQPQHF. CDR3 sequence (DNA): TGTGCCAGCAGTTCTCGACAGGGAGGTCAGCCCCAGCATTTT.

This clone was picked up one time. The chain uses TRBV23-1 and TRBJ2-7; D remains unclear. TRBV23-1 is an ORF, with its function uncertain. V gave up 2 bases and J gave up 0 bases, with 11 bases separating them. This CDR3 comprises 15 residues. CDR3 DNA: TGCGCCAGCAGTCAACACGGACGGCACTCCTACGAGCAGTACTTC. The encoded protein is CASSQHGRHSYEQYF.

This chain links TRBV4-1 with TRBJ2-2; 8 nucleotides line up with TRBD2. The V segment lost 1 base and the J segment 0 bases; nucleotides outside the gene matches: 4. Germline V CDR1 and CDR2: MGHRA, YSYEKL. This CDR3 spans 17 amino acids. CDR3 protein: CASSQGYSGANTGELFF. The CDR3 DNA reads TGCGCCAGCAGCCAAGGGTATAGCGGGGCGAACACCGGGGAGCTGTTTTTT.

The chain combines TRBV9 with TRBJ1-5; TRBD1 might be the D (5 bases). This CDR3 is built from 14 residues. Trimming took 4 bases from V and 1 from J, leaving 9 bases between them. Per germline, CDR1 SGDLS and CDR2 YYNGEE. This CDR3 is CASSLAGSNQPQHF. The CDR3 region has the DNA TGTGCCAGCAGCCTTGCAGGGAGCAATCAGCCCCAGCATTTT.

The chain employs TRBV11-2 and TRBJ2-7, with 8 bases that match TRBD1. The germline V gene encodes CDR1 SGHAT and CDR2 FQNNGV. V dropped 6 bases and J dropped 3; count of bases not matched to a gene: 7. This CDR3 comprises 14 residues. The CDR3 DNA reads TGTGCCAGCAGTCCCACAGGGGGTTACTACGAGCAGTACTTC. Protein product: CASSPTGGYYEQYF.